This T cell receptor (beta chain) is from a study of cytomegalovirus exposure and HLA in healthy donors. Study-level points and caveats: A later analysis found first-cohort TCR clusters tended to co-occur in the 120 validation repertoires. As confirmed in vitro, a few CMV-associated chains were specific for CMV antigens. The authors listed approximately 160 TCR beta chains as cytomegalovirus-associated.

In regard to this clone: Its antigen is not known.

Germline lookup yields CDR1 SGHTA and CDR2 FQGNSA. The CDR3 covers 13 residues. V was shortened by 2 bases and J by 1 base, with 5 bases between the two germline ends. Sequencing was performed with immunoSEQ multiplex PCR; in TCRdb, only in-frame clones are kept and a portion is missing. The data contain more than 250,000 clones, about nine tenths of them seen just once; the ten biggest clones take up roughly 1.2%. The chain carries TRBV7-2 and TRBJ1-1, with D unresolved. Sequenced: PBMCs. This receptor was identified in a woman younger than 45 in good health and CMV-seropositive. The CDR3 protein is CASSLHWNTEAFF. CDR3 coding DNA: TGTGCCAGCAGCTTACATTGGAACACTGAAGCTTTCTTT.